Described below is a single T cell receptor beta chain sequence and its context. Its antigen is undetermined. The source of the sample is a study of cytomegalovirus exposure and HLA in healthy donors. The wider study: The roughly 130 validation repertoires, a later analysis reported, used the same platform as the roughly 730 repertoires from the first cohort.

Findings of the study overall: A few chains tied to CMV proved CMV antigen-specific in vitro. The classifier reportedly diagnosed cytomegalovirus status with high specificity and sensitivity. The study recorded 150 to 200 TCR beta chains that were cytomegalovirus-associated.

The CDR3 spans 15 residues. V gave up 3 bases and J gave up 4 bases; unmatched junction bases: 5. From germline, CDR1 is SNHLY and CDR2 FYNNEI. Some clones are missing from TCRdb's copy, which holds only in-frame ones; the method was immunoSEQ multiplex PCR. The sample includes 50,000 or so clones, roughly nine tenths seen only once; the top ten take approximately 2%. The sample consisted of PBMCs. The clonotype originates from a woman aged 25-40 years in good health and CMV-seronegative. V is TRBV2 and J is TRBJ2-3; 9 bases match TRBD1. The CDR3 DNA sequence: TGTGCCAGCAGTGATCTGGACAGGGGTCCAGATACGCAGTATTTT. As protein: CASSDLDRGPDTQYF. Full variable domain (rest looked up from reference TRBV2 and TRBJ2-3): EPEVTQTPSHQVTQMGQEVILRCVPISNHLYFYWYRQILGQKVEFLVSFYNNEISEKSEIFDDQFSVERPDGSNFTLKIRSTKLEDSAMYFCASSDLDRGPDTQYFGPGTRLTVL.